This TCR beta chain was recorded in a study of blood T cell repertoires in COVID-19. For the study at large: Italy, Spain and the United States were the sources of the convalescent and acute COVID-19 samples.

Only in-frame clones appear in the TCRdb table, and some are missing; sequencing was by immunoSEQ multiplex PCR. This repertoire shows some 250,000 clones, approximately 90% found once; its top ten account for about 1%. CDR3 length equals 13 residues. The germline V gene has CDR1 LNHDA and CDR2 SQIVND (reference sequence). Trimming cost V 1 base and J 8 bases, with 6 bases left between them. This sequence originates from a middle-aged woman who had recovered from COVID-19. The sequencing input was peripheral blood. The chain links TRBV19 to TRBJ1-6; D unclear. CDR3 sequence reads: CASSIGQDSPLHF. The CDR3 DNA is TGTGCCAGTAGTATAGGCCAGGATTCACCCCTCCACTTT.